This T cell receptor beta chain was recovered during a study of technical replicates of blood from a handful of donors. The CDR3 spans 14 residues. Germline CDR1 is SGHRS and CDR2 is YFSETQ. V lost 0 bases and J lost 3, with 9 bases in between. TCRdb's copy holds only in-frame clones and misses some; the assay was immunoSEQ multiplex PCR. The table includes more than 70,000 clones, 93% detected once. The source is a human donor in good health. V and J are TRBV5-1 and TRBJ1-2; no clear D gene. Sample: T cells isolated from PBMCs. The CDR3 region is CASSLAGSDYGYTF. The CDR3 DNA is TGCGCCAGCAGCTTGGCCGGGAGCGACTATGGCTACACCTTC.